The source of this T cell receptor (beta chain) is a study of CD8 T cells in Susac syndrome. Reverse transcription of roughly 0.45 to 1 ug RNA was performed with random hexamers. Across 54 Vbeta and 13 Jbeta, TCR beta CDR3 was amplified with immunoSEQ multiplex PCR. TCRdb ran MiXCR on the immunoSEQ multiplex PCR reads and lists one entry per CDR3 protein. The sample yields roughly 110,000 distinct CDR3 sequences, around 92% seen once. The CDR3 consists of 11 residues. Germline-derived CDR1 and CDR2 are SGHNT and YYREEE (reference sequence). V was trimmed by 4 bases and J by 7 bases, leaving 8 bases between them.

Specimen: CD8+ T cells from PBMCs. The genes are TRBV5-4 and TRBJ1-1; no clear D gene. This clonotype originated in a human donor in good health. The CDR3 loop reads CASSNGYEAFF. The DNA of the CDR3 is TGTGCCAGCAGCAACGGTTATGAAGCTTTCTTT.